The sequence of this T cell receptor (beta chain) was determined in a study of T cells in Graves' hyperthyroidism and ophthalmopathy. The CDR3 loop spans 13 amino acids. The V gene lost 2 bases and the J gene lost 12 bases, with 17 bases spanning the gap. Germline assignment: CDR1 GTSNPN and CDR2 SVGIG (reference sequence). Only one count was recorded for this clonotype. Uncontrolled infection, other autoimmune disease, pregnancy or lactation barred patients from enrollment. Thyroid ultrasound, orbital computed tomography, clinical symptoms, and serum thyroxine and TRAb underpinned diagnoses. The source material, RNA transcripts, was used to amplify TCR beta CDR3 regions. TCR CDR3 underwent first-round RT-PCR with the HTBI primer set. TCRdb fed the multiplex PCR reads into MiXCR, producing one record per CDR3 protein. The sample records approximately 300,000 distinct CDR3 sequences, less than 20% being singletons.

The sequence derives from a man in his forties or fifties with Graves' ophthalmopathy. The rearrangement joins TRBV30 to TRBJ2-1; perhaps TRBD2 as D (6 bases). Sequenced sample: blood. In DNA, the CDR3 is TGTGCCTGGAGTACGGGAGTCACGGCCTGGCAGTTCTTC. Encoded protein: CAWSTGVTAWQFF.